This TCR beta chain was sequenced for a study of T cell responses to AZD1222 COVID-19 vaccine. Per the germline V gene, CDR1 is GTSNPN and CDR2 is SVGIG (reference sequence). The CDR3 runs 15 residues. Trimming removed 3 bases from V and 2 bases from J, with 13 bases in between. Method: immunoSEQ multiplex PCR; TCRdb's copy keeps in-frame clones and lacks some. In the table there are approximately 220,000 clones, 85% to 95% of which are singletons. Study-level results: White British donors predominated, females outnumbered males, and clonal diversity was possibly underestimated. Among AZD1222 vaccinees, only 5 or 6 were seropositive at baseline.

Regarding this clone: Its specificity is unknown.

Sequencing was performed on peripheral blood, taken on day 0 of MenACWY control vaccination. This chain links TRBV30 with TRBJ1-4; unclear D gene. This clonotype was sampled from an adult in good health. The chain's CDR3 is CAWSPTVLTNEKLFF. The CDR3 DNA reads TGTGCCTGGAGCCCCACAGTGTTGACTAATGAAAAACTGTTTTTT.